This TCR beta chain was found in a study of T cell changes during pregnancy in multiple sclerosis. For this clone: Other DNA sequences in the same sample also yield this CDR3.

Only in-frame clones appear in the TCRdb table, and some are missing; sequencing was by immunoSEQ multiplex PCR. The repertoire consists of tens of thousands of clones, with approximately 94% occurring once and the leading ten covering around 0.21%. Trimming shortened V by 3 bases and J by 1 base, and 3 bases separated the two germline ends. The CDR3 is 12 residues long. The germline gives CDR1 SGHRS, CDR2 YFSETQ. The V and J genes are TRBV5-1 and TRBJ2-3; D unclear. The sample was CD4+ T cells from peripheral blood mononuclear cells, taken before pregnancy. The source of this sequence is a female donor with multiple sclerosis, enrolled in a pregnancy study. As DNA, the CDR3 is TGCGCCAGCAGCTCAGGCACAGATACGCAGTATTTT. Its translation: CASSSGTDTQYF.